The sequence of this T cell receptor beta chain was determined in a study of T cell repertoires in cytomegalovirus infection. Across the study: Indications of both CMV infection and matching HLA type were provided by public TCR beta signatures.

One entry per CDR3 protein results from TCRdb running MiXCR on the reads. The sample lists about 240,000 distinct CDR3 sequences, more than 9% occurring once. This clonotype came up many times. The CDR3 is 15 residues long. CDR1 is MNHEY and CDR2 is SVGAGI in the germline V gene. V was cut by 8 bases and J by 2 bases, with 15 bases left in between. Sequenced: PBMCs. The chain recombines TRBV6-5 with TRBJ2-2; maybe TRBD1 (5 bases). The TCR comes from a human donor in good health (CMV status not recorded). Some clones in this sample may be carry-over from other donors' samples. The DNA of the CDR3 is TGTGCCAGCTCTCTATGGGGCGCAAACACCGGGGAGCTGTTTTTT. This codes for CASSLWGANTGELFF.